Below are 32 T cell receptor beta chains sequenced from a single sample in a study of blood T cell repertoires in COVID-19. The data were produced by immunoSEQ multiplex PCR, yet TCRdb's version contains in-frame clones alone and is incomplete. The sample carries hundreds of thousands of clones, about 90% recorded once. The sample comprised peripheral blood. These receptors were collected from a woman younger than 45 who had recovered from COVID-19.

Here the CDR3 DNA reads TGCAGCGTTGGAGGGGGCTGGGGAATGAACACTGAAGCTTTCTTT. Residues: CSVGGGWGMNTEAFF. This rearrangement joins TRBV29-1 to TRBJ1-1; TRBD1 matches 7 bases. The CDR3 loop spans 15 amino acids. V was pared by 4 bases and J by 0 bases, with 8 bases of the junction left unmatched. CDR1 and CDR2 from the germline V gene are SQVTM and ANQGSEA.

The V and J genes are TRBV5-1 and TRBJ2-3, with 13 bases fitting TRBD2. Germline V gives CDR1 SGHRS, CDR2 YFSETQ. V shed 5 bases, J shed 0 bases, and the junction held 12 bases outside the gene matches. The CDR3 consists of 19 residues. CDR3 sequence reads: CASRRRGTSGALSTDTQYF. The DNA of the CDR3 is TGCGCCAGCAGAAGGAGGGGGACTAGCGGGGCACTTAGCACAGATACGCAGTATTTT.

The rearrangement joins TRBV3-1 (or the pseudogene TRBV3-2) to TRBJ2-1; the match to TRBD1 covers 7 bases. The germline gives CDR1 LGHDT, CDR2 YNNKEL (reference sequence). Unmatched junction bases numbered 6, after V lost 4 bases and J lost 12 bases. This CDR3 is built from 12 residues. The CDR3 loop is CASSPTGVVQFF. CDR3 bases: TGTGCCAGCAGCCCCACAGGGGTTGTGCAGTTCTTC.

The chain carries TRBV10-3 and TRBJ2-1; D gene unclear. Trimming removed 3 bases from V and 6 bases from J, with 12 bases in between. This CDR3 is built from 14 residues. Germline V lookup: CDR1 ENHRY, CDR2 SYGVKD. CDR3 sequence (DNA): TGTGCCATCAGTGACTCCGCTGGCGGCAATGAGCAGTTCTTC. Amino acids: CAISDSAGGNEQFF.

This clone was recorded once. The chain is built from TRBV5-1 and TRBJ1-1, with 7 bases lining up with TRBD1. CDR1 SGHRS and CDR2 YFSETQ come from the germline V gene. The junction had 7 bases not matched to a gene; V was cut back by 2 bases and J by 0 bases. The CDR3 runs 16 residues. CDR3 DNA: TGCGCCAGCAGCTTAGTGGGACAGACTTTGAACACTGAAGCTTTCTTT. It encodes CASSLVGQTLNTEAFF.

The V call is TRBV13, the J call TRBJ2-7; possibly TRBD2 for D (6 bases). V was cut by 5 bases and J by 3 bases, with 20 bases left in between. Germline V gives CDR1 PRHDT, CDR2 FYEKMQ (reference sequence). This CDR3 spans 16 amino acids. The CDR3, as DNA: TGTGCCAGCAGCGCCCTCTGGGCGGGCGGGATCTACGAGCAGTACTTC. Residues: CASSALWAGGIYEQYF.

The chain recombines TRBV4-1 with TRBJ1-1; no firm D call. The CDR3 is 16 residues long. Germline V lookup: CDR1 MGHRA, CDR2 YSYEKL. Between the trimmed V and J ends, which lost 1 base and 4 bases, there was a span of 16 bases. The CDR3 region has the DNA TGCGCCAGCAGCCAAGCCCCAGGTCCCATAGGCACTGAAGCTTTCTTT. This encodes CASSQAPGPIGTEAFF.

The V and J genes are TRBV4-3 and TRBJ1-2; D is undetermined. The CDR3 sequence is 14 residues long. Looked up from germline, CDR1 is LGHNA and CDR2 is YSLEER. Trimming left V 4 bases short and J 8 bases short, with 17 bases between. The CDR3 loop reads CASSPREQTRGYTF. The CDR3 region has the DNA TGCGCCAGCAGCCCGAGGGAGCAGACAAGAGGCTACACCTTC.

This clone occurred a few times. The chain joins TRBV27 to TRBJ2-1; D remains unclear. Germline CDR1 and CDR2: MNHEY and SMNVEV (reference sequence). The CDR3 covers 12 residues. Deletions cut 3 bases from V and 9 bases from J, with 9 bases between. The DNA for the CDR3 is TGTGCCAGCAGTTTTGGTCCCGGTGAGCAGTTCTTC. Its protein is CASSFGPGEQFF.

The chain joins TRBV5-1 to TRBJ2-5, with 7 nucleotides matching TRBD1. Trimming took 0 bases from V and 5 from J; bases not matched to a gene: 4. The CDR3 loop spans 14 amino acids. Germline-derived CDR1 and CDR2 are SGHRS and YFSETQ. The CDR3 DNA reads as TGCGCCAGCAGCTTGGGTGGACAGGAGGAGACCCAGTACTTC. Residues: CASSLGGQEETQYF.

The sample holds one count of this clone. V gene TRBV28 combines with J gene TRBJ1-4; 7 bases align to TRBD1. The trim removed 6 bases at V and 7 bases at J, leaving 8 bases unmatched. The CDR3 sequence is 14 residues long. CDR1 is MDHEN, CDR2 SYDVKM, per germline. The DNA for the CDR3 is TGTGCCAGCAGATCGACAGGGATGCCTGAAAAACTGTTTTTT. Residues: CASRSTGMPEKLFF.

The gene calls are TRBV30 and TRBJ1-2; tentatively, D is TRBD1 (6 bases). V was clipped by 2 bases and J by 2 bases, with 15 bases between them. Germline CDR1 and CDR2: GTSNPN and SVGIG (reference sequence). The CDR3 is 15 residues long. CDR3 nucleotide sequence: TGTGCCTGGAGTTCTCTGGGACATGCCAACTATGGCTACACCTTC. Amino acid sequence: CAWSSLGHANYGYTF.

The V gene is TRBV10-3, the J gene TRBJ2-3; the match to TRBD2 covers 10 bases. The germline CDR1 and CDR2 sequences are ENHRY and SYGVKD. V was clipped by 4 bases and J by 2 bases; unmatched bases: 6. The CDR3 is 16 amino acids. CDR3 coding DNA: TGTGCCATCAGTGGGGTAGCGGGGGGAAACACAGATACGCAGTATTTT. Its translation: CAISGVAGGNTDTQYF.

The chain combines TRBV5-4 with TRBJ2-1; TRBD2 aligns across 10 bases. The germline V gene encodes CDR1 SGHNT and CDR2 YYREEE (reference sequence). The ends lost 7 bases at V and 0 bases at J; junction bases unmatched: 4. There are 15 residues in the CDR3. The DNA of the CDR3 is TGTGCCAGCGGGCCTAGCGGGAGCTCCTACAATGAGCAGTTCTTC. It translates to CASGPSGSSYNEQFF.

J is TRBJ2-5 and V is TRBV11-3; 7 nucleotides match TRBD2. The CDR3 runs to 14 residues. V dropped 1 base and J dropped 5; count of bases not matched to a gene: 4. The germline CDR1 and CDR2 sequences are SGHNT and YENEEA. CDR3 in DNA: TGTGCCAGCAGCTTAGCGGGAGGATGGGAGACCCAGTACTTC. Protein sequence: CASSLAGGWETQYF.

This clone appeared once. The chain links TRBV7-2 to TRBJ2-2; possibly TRBD2 for D (6 bases). CDR1 is SGHTA and CDR2 is FQGNSA in the germline V gene. The CDR3 is 14 residues long. V lost 5 bases and J lost 5, with 12 bases in between. As DNA, the CDR3 is TGTGCCAGCAGCCTTGTGGGGACTACCGGGGAGCTGTTTTTT. Its protein product is CASSLVGTTGELFF.

This clone has a single count. The chain joins TRBV6-5 to TRBJ1-1; maybe TRBD1 (5 bases). Germline V CDR1 and CDR2: MNHEY, SVGAGI. The CDR3 is 14 residues long. Trimming cost V 7 bases and J 5 bases, with 17 bases left between them. The CDR3 loop reads CASNAKGPGTEAFF. CDR3 sequence (DNA): TGTGCCAGCAATGCTAAGGGGCCTGGGACTGAAGCTTTCTTT.

The V gene is TRBV6-2 or TRBV6-3, the J gene TRBJ2-7, with 11 positions matching TRBD2. The CDR3 has 15 amino acids. Germline assignment: CDR1 MNHEY and CDR2 SVGEGT. V trimming: 2 bases; J trimming: 2 bases; junction bases outside the gene matches: 2. DNA for the CDR3: TGTGCCAGCAGTTACGCGACTAGCGGGGCCTACGAGCAGTACTTC. Its protein product is CASSYATSGAYEQYF.

The chain recombines TRBV12-5 with TRBJ2-3; 8 nucleotides line up with TRBD1. CDR1 and CDR2 from the germline V gene are LGHNT and FRNRAP. V dropped 1 base and J dropped 0; count of bases not matched to a gene: 0. The CDR3 has 15 amino acids. Here the CDR3 DNA reads TGTGCTAGTGGTTTGGGGACAGGGAGCACAGATACGCAGTATTTT. Translated, it gives CASGLGTGSTDTQYF.

The chain recombines TRBV5-1 with TRBJ1-2; D gene uncertain. In germline, CDR1 is SGHRS, CDR2 YFSETQ. The CDR3 runs to 12 residues. The germline V and J ends were trimmed by 0 bases and 8 bases, with 8 bases remaining between them. This CDR3 reads CASSLERGGYTF. CDR3 coding DNA: TGCGCCAGCAGCTTGGAGCGGGGAGGCTACACCTTC.

The chain uses TRBV5-5 and TRBJ2-4; 8 bases map to TRBD1. The CDR3 is 15 amino acids. In germline, CDR1 is SGHKS, CDR2 YYEKEE (reference sequence). With 4 bases clipped from V and 8 bases from J, the junction kept 11 bases outside the gene matches. Here the CDR3 DNA reads TGTGCCAGCAGCGAAATCCAGGGGGCTCGGTACATTCAGTACTTC. Translated, it gives CASSEIQGARYIQYF. The variable domain in full, with the rest retrieved from reference TRBV5-5 and TRBJ2-4, is DAGVTQSPTHLIKTRGQQVTLRCSPISGHKSVSWYQQVLGQGPQFIFQYYEKEERGRGNFPDRFSARQFPNYSSELNVNALLLGDSALYLCASSEIQGARYIQYFGAGTRLSVL.

The J gene is TRBJ1-5, the V gene TRBV2; D may be TRBD1 (5 bases). The length of the CDR3 is 15 residues. V lost 1 base and J lost 1, with 8 bases in between. The germline gives CDR1 SNHLY, CDR2 FYNNEI. The CDR3 loop reads CASSEGQGSNQPQHF. CDR3 nucleotide sequence: TGTGCCAGCAGTGAAGGGCAGGGAAGCAATCAGCCCCAGCATTTT.

The chain links TRBV4-1 to TRBJ2-1; TRBD2 agrees at 12 bases. Germline lookup yields CDR1 MGHRA and CDR2 YSYEKL. After removal of 6 bases from V and 8 bases from J, the junction contained 2 bases not matched to a gene. The CDR3 spans 13 residues. The CDR3 loop reads CASRTSGSYEQFF. The CDR3 region has the DNA TGCGCCAGCAGGACTAGCGGGAGCTATGAGCAGTTCTTC.

This clone has more than one count but fewer than ten. The chain combines TRBV4-3 with TRBJ2-1; 11 bases agree with TRBD1. J lost 7 bases, V lost 0 bases, and 5 bases had no gene match. This CDR3 comprises 16 residues. Germline values: CDR1 LGHNA, CDR2 YSLEER. In DNA form, the CDR3 reads TGCGCCAGCAGCCAAGAAGGCGGGACAGGGGGAAATGAGCAGTTCTTC. The encoded protein is CASSQEGGTGGNEQFF.

This chain links TRBV30 with TRBJ1-2; D is ambiguous. V lost 2 bases to trimming and J lost 3 bases, with 7 bases between them. The CDR3 is 12 residues long. The germline V gene encodes CDR1 GTSNPN and CDR2 SVGIG (reference sequence). This CDR3 reads CAWSPRDYGYTF. CDR3 nucleotide sequence: TGTGCCTGGAGTCCCCGGGACTATGGCTACACCTTC.

The chain is built from TRBV30 and TRBJ1-1; D may be TRBD1 (6 bases). This CDR3 is 12 amino acids long. V was clipped by 2 bases and J by 4 bases, with 8 bases between them. CDR1 GTSNPN and CDR2 SVGIG come from the germline V gene (reference sequence). CDR3 sequence (DNA): TGTGCCTGGAGTCCAGGGGTCACTGAAGCTTTCTTT. This sequence encodes CAWSPGVTEAFF.

The J gene is TRBJ2-2, the V gene TRBV29-1, with 9 bases matching TRBD2. The CDR3 is 12 residues long. V gave up 4 bases and J gave up 8 bases; unmatched junction bases: 2. Germline V gives CDR1 SQVTM, CDR2 ANQGSEA. CDR3 residues: CSVVSGSGELFF. In DNA form, the CDR3 reads TGCAGCGTTGTTAGCGGGAGTGGGGAGCTGTTTTTT.

J is TRBJ1-5 and V is TRBV6-5; D is unclear. Per germline, CDR1 MNHEY and CDR2 SVGAGI. The V end was cut by 8 bases, the J end by 6 bases, with 11 bases between. This CDR3 comprises 12 residues. Written as DNA, the CDR3 is TGTGCCAGCGGCCTGAGGGTTCAGCCCCAGCATTTT. As protein: CASGLRVQPQHF.

This clone was observed a few times. The rearrangement uses TRBV10-3 and TRBJ2-7; 10 bases map to TRBD1. The CDR3 is 15 residues long. The J segment lost 2 bases and the V segment lost 4 bases, leaving 5 bases of the junction unmatched. Germline lookup yields CDR1 ENHRY and CDR2 SYGVKD. The CDR3 sequence is CAISGTGTGAYEQYF. CDR3 nucleotides: TGTGCCATCAGTGGGACCGGGACAGGGGCCTACGAGCAGTACTTC.

V is TRBV9 and J is TRBJ1-3, with D perhaps matching TRBD1 (5 bases). The CDR3 runs to 16 residues. Germline lookup yields CDR1 SGDLS and CDR2 YYNGEE. V lost 3 bases and J lost 0, with 13 bases in between. The CDR3 reads CASSARSRDSGNTIYF. As DNA, the CDR3 is TGTGCCAGCAGCGCGAGATCCAGGGACTCTGGAAACACCATATATTTT.

V gene TRBV19 combines with J gene TRBJ1-1; 7 bases are a match to TRBD1. This CDR3 spans 15 amino acids. Germline CDR1 and CDR2: LNHDA and SQIVND (reference sequence). V was clipped by 6 bases and J by 5 bases; unmatched bases: 12. CDR3 in amino acids: CASSRTGPSGTEAFF. The CDR3 bases are TGTGCCAGTAGCCGGACAGGACCTTCGGGGACTGAAGCTTTCTTT.

The sample holds one count of this clone. V is TRBV27 and J is TRBJ1-2, with 8 nucleotides matching TRBD1. This CDR3 spans 13 amino acids. With V trimmed by 5 bases and J by 3 bases, 2 bases remained unmatched. Germline CDR1 is MNHEY and CDR2 is SMNVEV (reference sequence). CDR3 nucleotides: TGTGCCAGCAGTATGACAGGGGACTATGGCTACACCTTC. Amino acid sequence: CASSMTGDYGYTF.